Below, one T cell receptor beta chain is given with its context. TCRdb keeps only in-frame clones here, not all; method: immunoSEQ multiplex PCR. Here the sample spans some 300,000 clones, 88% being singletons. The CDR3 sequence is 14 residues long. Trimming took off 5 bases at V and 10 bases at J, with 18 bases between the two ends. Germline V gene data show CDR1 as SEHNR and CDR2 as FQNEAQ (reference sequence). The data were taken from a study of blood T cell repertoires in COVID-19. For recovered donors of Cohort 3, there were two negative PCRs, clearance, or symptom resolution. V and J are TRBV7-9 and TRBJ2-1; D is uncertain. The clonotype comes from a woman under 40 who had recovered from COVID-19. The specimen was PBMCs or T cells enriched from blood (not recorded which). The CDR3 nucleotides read TGTGCCAGCAGCCCGACCGGTGAGGCGGCGGAGCAGTTCTTC. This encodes CASSPTGEAAEQFF.